One and the same sample provided the 16 T cell receptor beta chains below, sequenced in a study of T cell repertoires in ileal Crohn's disease (dated 2019 in TCRdb). Library preparation used the immunoSEQ multiplex PCR assay. In TCRdb, the immuneACCESS table is reduced to in-frame sequences with V and J assigned. These tables do not hold every clone; where another copy was compared, an unresolved V gene accounts for under half, and the others remain unexplained. The sample table shows around 15,000 clones, and around four fifths are seen once. About 9.3% of the sample rests with the top ten. Sequenced material: ileal tissue. The origin of the receptors is an adult with Crohn's disease.

The gene calls are TRBV6-1 and TRBJ1-3; TRBD1 matches at 7 bases. CDR1 and CDR2 (germline): MNHNS, SASEGT. With V trimmed by 9 bases and J by 0 bases, 5 bases remained unmatched. The CDR3 spans 14 residues. The DNA of the CDR3 is TGTGCCAGTAAACAGGGGCTCTCTGGAAACACCATATATTTT. The encoded protein is CASKQGLSGNTIYF.

V is TRBV7-9 and J is TRBJ1-2; the match to TRBD1 covers 9 bases. The CDR3 length is 17 residues. CDR1 and CDR2 from the germline V gene are SEHNR and FQNEAQ (reference sequence). The V segment lost 7 bases and the J segment 3 bases; nucleotides outside the gene matches: 15. The CDR3 loop reads CASNQARTGDDYYGYTF. Written as DNA, the CDR3 is TGTGCCAGCAACCAAGCAAGGACAGGGGATGATTACTATGGCTACACCTTC. Full variable domain (remainder filled in from reference TRBV7-9 and TRBJ1-2): DTGVSQNPRHKITKRGQNVTFRCDPISEHNRLYWYRQTLGQGPEFLTYFQNEAQLEKSRLLSDRFSAERPKGSFSTLEIQRTEQGDSAMYLCASNQARTGDDYYGYTFGSGTRLTVV.

The table lists this clone with a count of one. V gene TRBV29-1 combines with J gene TRBJ1-2; D call uncertain. This CDR3 is 13 amino acids long. CDR1 is SQVTM and CDR2 is ANQGSEA in the germline V gene. V was clipped by 5 bases and J by 7 bases, with 17 bases between them. CDR3 loop: CSVSPAPGGGYTF. The CDR3 DNA reads TGCAGCGTTTCACCGGCCCCGGGAGGTGGCTACACCTTC.

The CDR3 region has the DNA TGTGCCAGCAGCATTAACTATAATTCACCCCTCCACTTT. It translates to CASSINYNSPLHF. The J gene is TRBJ1-6, the V gene TRBV11-3, with D hard to call. Germline values: CDR1 SGHNT, CDR2 YENEEA. The CDR3 sequence is 13 residues long. Trimming left V 5 bases short and J 3 bases short, with 5 bases between. Together with reference TRBV11-3 and TRBJ1-6, the CDR3 gives the full variable domain: EAGVVQSPRYKIIEKKQPVAFWCNPISGHNTLYWYLQNLGQGPELLIRYENEEAVDDSQLPKDRFSAERLKGVDSTLKIQPAELGDSAVYLCASSINYNSPLHFGNGTRLTVT.

CDR3 loop: CASSQDLADTQYF. The CDR3 DNA is TGCGCCAGCAGCCAAGATCTCGCGGATACGCAGTATTTT. The J gene is TRBJ2-3, the V gene TRBV4-3; D is ambiguous. The CDR3 has 13 residues. The V end lost 0 bases, the J end lost 6 bases, and 7 bases lay between the germline ends. Germline V CDR1 and CDR2: LGHNA, YSLEER.

This chain uses TRBV5-8 with TRBJ1-5; 7 nucleotides align to TRBD1. Germline V gives CDR1 SGHTS, CDR2 YDEGEE. This CDR3 contains 15 residues. V lost 5 bases, J lost 3 bases, and 8 bases stayed unmatched. The DNA for the CDR3 is TGTGCCAGCAGGACTCCCGGGACAGCCAATCAGCCCCAGCATTTT. Translating it yields CASRTPGTANQPQHF.

V gene TRBV4-2 combines with J gene TRBJ2-1; 8 bases agree with TRBD2. CDR1 is LGHNA, CDR2 YNFKEQ, per germline. Trimming removed 0 bases from V and 9 bases from J; junction bases left unmatched: 4. This CDR3 is built from 14 residues. CDR3 nucleotide sequence: TGTGCCAGCAGCCAAGATCCCAGCGGGGGTGAGCAGTTCTTC. This gives the protein CASSQDPSGGEQFF.

The V and J genes are TRBV4-3 and TRBJ2-2; a weak D match, TRBD1 (5 bases). CDR1 is LGHNA and CDR2 is YSLEER in the germline V gene. V was trimmed by 1 base and J by 6 bases, leaving 12 bases between them. The length of the CDR3 is 15 residues. CDR3 in amino acids: CASSQGGPEAGELFF. CDR3 sequence (DNA): TGCGCCAGCAGCCAAGGGGGCCCCGAGGCCGGGGAGCTGTTTTTT.

This clone was seen more than once but under ten times. The rearrangement uses TRBV5-1 and TRBJ2-5, with 10 positions matching TRBD2. V dropped 2 bases and J dropped 2; count of bases not matched to a gene: 3. This CDR3 spans 15 amino acids. Germline V gene lookup returns CDR1 SGHRS and CDR2 YFSETQ. The CDR3 loop is CASSLLAGLQETQYF. The CDR3 DNA follows: TGCGCCAGCAGCTTACTAGCGGGGTTACAAGAGACCCAGTACTTC.

This clone was detected a few times. The V call is TRBV6-5, the J call TRBJ2-3, with a possible D match to TRBD1 (6 bases). The CDR3 runs 14 residues. Trimming left V 8 bases short and J 0 bases short, with 12 bases between. Germline values: CDR1 MNHEY, CDR2 SVGAGI. The CDR3 region has the DNA TGTGCCAGCGGACGGGACATTAGCACAGATACGCAGTATTTT. It yields the protein CASGRDISTDTQYF.

The chain combines TRBV6-5 with TRBJ1-6, with 8 bases matching TRBD1. This CDR3 has 14 amino acids. V shed 6 bases and J 9 bases; nucleotides not matched to a gene: 7. Germline CDR1 and CDR2: MNHEY and SVGAGI. CDR3 sequence reads: CASRPDRGGSPLHF. The CDR3 nucleotides are TGTGCCAGCAGGCCAGACAGGGGAGGTTCACCCCTCCACTTT.

The chain is built from TRBV5-6 and TRBJ1-1, with 11 bases aligning to TRBD1. The CDR3 has 18 residues. Per germline, CDR1 SGHDT and CDR2 YYEEEE. V trimming: 2 bases; J trimming: 0 bases; junction bases outside the gene matches: 9. CDR3: CASSLGTGGLLVNTEAFF. CDR3 DNA: TGTGCCAGCAGCTTAGGGACAGGGGGATTATTAGTGAACACTGAAGCTTTCTTT.

The chain recombines TRBV7-2 with TRBJ2-3; possibly TRBD2 for D (6 bases). Germline V gene sequence: CDR1 SGHTA, CDR2 FQGNSA. The CDR3 is 14 residues long. V was shortened by 1 base and J by 7 bases, with 12 bases between the two germline ends. CDR3 in DNA: TGTGCCAGCAGCTTAGATATAGCGGTGCATACGCAGTATTTT. Its protein is CASSLDIAVHTQYF.

J is TRBJ2-1 and V is TRBV9, with 7 bases aligning to TRBD1. CDR3 size: 16 residues. V was clipped by 1 base and J by 5 bases; unmatched bases: 9. Germline CDR1 is SGDLS and CDR2 is YYNGEE. As DNA, the CDR3 is TGTGCCAGCAGCGTAAAGGGACAGACAAAAAACAATGAGCAGTTCTTC. Translation gives CASSVKGQTKNNEQFF.

This sequence joins TRBV18 and TRBJ2-5, with TRBD1 matching 12 bases. The V and J ends lost 6 bases and 5 bases, in that order; junction bases with no gene match: 4. The CDR3 consists of 14 residues. Germline loops: CDR1 KGHSH, CDR2 LQKENI. In nucleotides, the CDR3 is TGTGCCAGCTCGGGGGACAGGGGGCCGGAGACCCAGTACTTC. It yields the protein CASSGDRGPETQYF. Full variable domain (rest looked up from reference TRBV18 and TRBJ2-5): NAGVMQNPRHLVRRRGQEARLRCSPMKGHSHVYWYRQLPEEGLKFMVYLQKENIIDESGMPKERFSAEFPKEGPSILRIQQVVRGDSAAYFCASSGDRGPETQYFGPGTRLLVL.

The J gene is TRBJ1-6, the V gene TRBV5-1; D may be TRBD1 (5 bases). The V and J ends lost 0 bases and 10 bases respectively, with 11 bases between them. The germline gives CDR1 SGHRS, CDR2 YFSETQ. The CDR3 spans 14 residues. The CDR3 spells CASSLVDSPSPLHF. The CDR3 DNA reads TGCGCCAGCAGCTTGGTAGACAGCCCGTCACCCCTCCACTTT. Combining the CDR3 with reference TRBV5-1 and TRBJ1-6 gives the whole variable domain KAGVTQTPRYLIKTRGQQVTLSCSPISGHRSVSWYQQTPGQGLQFLFEYFSETQRNKGNFPGRFSGRQFSNSRSEMNVSTLELGDSALYLCASSLVDSPSPLHFGNGTRLTVT.